Described below is a single T cell receptor beta chain sequence and its context. These data come from a study of blood T cell repertoires in COVID-19. Study-wide background: Acute-phase and convalescent COVID-19 samples originated in the United States, Italy and Spain. Sources were T cells, B-cell-depleted T cells, or PBMCs; the material itself was cDNA or gDNA.

Per the authors' pipeline: Reference gene primer amplification in the assay estimated nucleated cell counts. Method: immunoSEQ multiplex PCR; TCRdb's copy keeps in-frame clones and lacks some. The V and J calls and clone size come from that table; D and trimming were worked out from the DNA. The sample carries 63,000 or so clones, 65% to 90% recorded once. In germline, CDR1 is MNHEY, CDR2 SVGAGI. J was trimmed by 7 bases and V by 6 bases; bases with no gene match: 5. The length of the CDR3 is 14 residues. This TCR derives from a man at least 80 years old with active COVID-19. What was sequenced was peripheral blood. This chain links TRBV6-5 with TRBJ2-5, with 13 bases aligning to TRBD2. CDR3 nucleotide sequence: TGTGCCAGCAGGCGGACTAGCGGGAGTGGGACCCAGTACTTC. Its protein is CASRRTSGSGTQYF.